This TCR beta chain was retrieved from a study of T-cell memory formation after mild COVID-19. CDR1 is SGHNT and CDR2 is YYREEE in the germline V gene (reference sequence). The CDR3 covers 16 residues. The J segment lost 4 bases and the V segment lost 4 bases, leaving 9 bases of the junction unmatched. In TCRdb, the 5' RACE reads were re-called with MiXCR into one record per CDR3 protein. The data contain 400,000 to 500,000 distinct CDR3 sequences, approximately 19% of them seen just once; the ten biggest clones take up around a fifth. Sequencing input: PBMCs or a T cell subset sorted from them (not recorded which). The genes are TRBV5-4 and TRBJ2-5, with TRBD2 identical over 11 bases. The TCR sequence derives from a man aged 18 to 30 who had mild COVID-19 (a few samples of this study predate the infection). Cell type and time point are not known. DNA for the CDR3: TGTGCCAGCAGCCGACAGACTAGCGGGGCCGGAGAGACCCAGTACTTC. Its translation: CASSRQTSGAGETQYF.